These 8 T cell receptor beta chains were all obtained from the same sample, sequenced in a study of post-analysis software for immune sequencing data. Study-level results: In patients, TRBV5-6, TRBV5-1 and TRBV20-1 belonged to five TRBV segments found more frequently than in controls.

Presence of unique molecular identifiers characterized the TCR beta cDNA libraries. MiXCR, run by TCRdb on the PCR reads, gives a single entry per CDR3 protein. The sample contains 600,000 to 750,000 distinct CDR3 sequences, 55% to 60% of which appear only once. These TCRs' antigens remain unknown. Sequencing was done on a sample of blood. Source of these receptors: a girl aged 2-9 years with multiple sclerosis.

This sequence joins TRBV3-1 and TRBJ2-1; D possibly uses TRBD1 or TRBD2 (6 bases each). CDR1 is LGHDT and CDR2 is YNNKEL in the germline V gene (reference sequence). The CDR3 extends over 16 amino acids. V gave up 3 bases and J gave up 3 bases, with 15 bases separating them. CDR3 DNA: TGTGCCAGCAGCCACCACACTAGGGGGGTCTACAATGAGCAGTTCTTC. Protein sequence: CASSHHTRGVYNEQFF.

The chain recombines TRBV4-1 with TRBJ1-5; D not certain. The germline gives CDR1 MGHRA, CDR2 YSYEKL. Trimming stripped 1 base from V and 0 bases from J, with 13 bases between. The CDR3 spans 17 residues. As DNA, the CDR3 is TGCGCCAGCAGCCAAGGTCCGGAGGAGTATAGCAATCAGCCCCAGCATTTT. Translation: CASSQGPEEYSNQPQHF.

The CDR3 DNA reads as TGTGCCAGCAGTTACCCAGGGGAAGAGACCCAGTACTTC. This sequence encodes CASSYPGEETQYF. V usage is TRBV6-2 or TRBV6-3 and J usage is TRBJ2-5, with TRBD1 as a possible D gene (6 bases). The V end lost 2 bases, the J end lost 3 bases, and 7 bases lay between the germline ends. This CDR3 contains 13 residues. Germline V gene sequence: CDR1 MNHEY, CDR2 SVGEGT.

V and J are TRBV10-3 and TRBJ2-7; tentative D call: TRBD2 (6 bases). Trimming left V 3 bases short and J 7 bases short, with 16 bases between. CDR1 is ENHRY, CDR2 SYGVKD, per germline. This CDR3 has 14 residues. The CDR3 reads CAISESGRAGEQYF. The CDR3 nucleotides are TGTGCCATCAGTGAATCGGGCAGGGCGGGAGAGCAGTACTTC.

This clonotype was counted a few times. V and J are TRBV12-3 or TRBV12-4 and TRBJ2-5; weak D call: TRBD2 (5 bases). The CDR3 runs 13 residues. V lost 4 bases to trimming and J lost 5 bases, with 11 bases between them. CDR3 amino acids: CASSSTSWETQYF. DNA of the CDR3: TGTGCCAGCAGTTCTACTAGTTGGGAGACCCAGTACTTC.

This clonotype has a handful of counts. The chain links TRBV29-1 to TRBJ2-3; 8 bases align to TRBD1. CDR1 is SQVTM, CDR2 ANQGSEA, per germline. CDR3 size: 13 residues. V shed 7 bases and J 4 bases; nucleotides not matched to a gene: 7. The CDR3 protein is CSASQGAPDTQYF. For the CDR3, the DNA is TGCAGCGCCTCGCAGGGGGCCCCAGATACGCAGTATTTT.

There are a few counts of this clonotype. This chain links TRBV7-8 with TRBJ2-3, with 8 bases matching TRBD1. V shed 3 bases and J 1 base; nucleotides not matched to a gene: 3. CDR3 length equals 15 residues. Germline-derived CDR1 and CDR2 are SGHVS and FQNEAQ. CDR3 sequence (DNA): TGTGCCAGCAGCTTGACAGGGGCCCGCACAGATACGCAGTATTTT. This sequence encodes CASSLTGARTDTQYF.

This sequence joins TRBV20-1 and TRBJ2-7; 10 nucleotides line up with TRBD2. Germline V gene lookup returns CDR1 DFQATT and CDR2 SNEGSKA (reference sequence). V dropped 3 bases and J dropped 10; count of bases not matched to a gene: 15. The CDR3 extends over 15 amino acids. The CDR3 region has the DNA TGCAGTGCTAGCCTTAGCGGGGGGCCGGGTATAACCCAGTACTTC. It encodes CSASLSGGPGITQYF.